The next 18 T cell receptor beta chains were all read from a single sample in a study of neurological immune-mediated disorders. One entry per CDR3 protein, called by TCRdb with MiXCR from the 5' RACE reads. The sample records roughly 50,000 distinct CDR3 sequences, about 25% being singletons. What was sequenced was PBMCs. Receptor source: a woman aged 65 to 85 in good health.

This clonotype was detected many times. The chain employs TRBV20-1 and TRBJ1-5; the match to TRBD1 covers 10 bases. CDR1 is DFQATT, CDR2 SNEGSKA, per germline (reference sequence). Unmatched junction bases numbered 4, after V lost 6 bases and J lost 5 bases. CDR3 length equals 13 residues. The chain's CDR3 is CSAGGTGDQPQHF. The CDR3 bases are TGCAGTGCCGGAGGGACAGGGGATCAGCCCCAGCATTTT.

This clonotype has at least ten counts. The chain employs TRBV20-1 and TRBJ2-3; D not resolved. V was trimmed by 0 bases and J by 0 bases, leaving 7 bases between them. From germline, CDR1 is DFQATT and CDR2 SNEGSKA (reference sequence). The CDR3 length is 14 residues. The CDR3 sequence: CSARDHSSTDTQYF. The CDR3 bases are TGCAGTGCTAGAGATCATTCGAGCACAGATACGCAGTATTTT.

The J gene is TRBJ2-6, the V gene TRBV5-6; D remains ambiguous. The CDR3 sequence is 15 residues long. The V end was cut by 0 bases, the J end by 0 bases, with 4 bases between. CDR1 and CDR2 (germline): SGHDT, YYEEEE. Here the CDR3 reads CASSLGDSGANVLTF. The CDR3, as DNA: TGTGCCAGCAGCTTGGGTGACTCTGGGGCCAACGTCCTGACTTTC.

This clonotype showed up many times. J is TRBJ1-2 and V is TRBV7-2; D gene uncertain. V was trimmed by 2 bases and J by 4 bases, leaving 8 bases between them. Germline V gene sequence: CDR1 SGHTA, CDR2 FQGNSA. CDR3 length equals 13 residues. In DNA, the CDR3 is TGTGCCAGCAGCTTAAACGAGGTCTATGGCTACACCTTC. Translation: CASSLNEVYGYTF.

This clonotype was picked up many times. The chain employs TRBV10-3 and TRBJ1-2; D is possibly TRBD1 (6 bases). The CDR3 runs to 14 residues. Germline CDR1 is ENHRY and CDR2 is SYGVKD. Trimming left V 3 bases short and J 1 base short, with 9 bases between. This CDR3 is CAISDIQGNYGYTF. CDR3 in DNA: TGTGCCATCAGTGATATACAGGGTAACTATGGCTACACCTTC.

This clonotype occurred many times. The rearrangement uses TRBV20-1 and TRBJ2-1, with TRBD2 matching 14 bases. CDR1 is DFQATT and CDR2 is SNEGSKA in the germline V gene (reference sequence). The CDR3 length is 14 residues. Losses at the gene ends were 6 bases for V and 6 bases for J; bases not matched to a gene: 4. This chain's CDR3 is CSAPGLAGANEQFF. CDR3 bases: TGCAGTGCCCCGGGACTAGCGGGGGCCAATGAGCAGTTCTTC.

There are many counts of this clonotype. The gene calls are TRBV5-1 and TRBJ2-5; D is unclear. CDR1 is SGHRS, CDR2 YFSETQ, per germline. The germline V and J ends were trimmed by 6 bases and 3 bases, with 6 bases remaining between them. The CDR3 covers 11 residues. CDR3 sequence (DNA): TGCGCCAGCAAAGGAGAAGAGACCCAGTACTTC. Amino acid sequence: CASKGEETQYF.

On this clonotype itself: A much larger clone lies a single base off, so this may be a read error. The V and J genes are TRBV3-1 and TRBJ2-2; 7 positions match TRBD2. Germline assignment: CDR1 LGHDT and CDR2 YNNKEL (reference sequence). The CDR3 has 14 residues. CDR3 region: CSSSHFPSGGELFF. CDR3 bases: TGTTCCAGCAGCCACTTTCCTAGCGGCGGGGAGCTGTTTTTT.

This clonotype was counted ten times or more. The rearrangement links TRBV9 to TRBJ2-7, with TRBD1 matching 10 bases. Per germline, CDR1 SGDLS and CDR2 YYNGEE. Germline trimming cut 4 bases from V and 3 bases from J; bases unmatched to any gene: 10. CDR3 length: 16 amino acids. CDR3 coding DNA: TGTGCCAGCAGCACCGGGCTGGGACAGGGGTACTACGAGCAGTACTTC. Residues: CASSTGLGQGYYEQYF. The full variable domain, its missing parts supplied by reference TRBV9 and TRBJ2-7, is DSGVTQTPKHLITATGQRVTLRCSPRSGDLSVYWYQQSLDQGLQFLIQYYNGEERAKGNILERFSAQQFPDLHSELNLSSLELGDSALYFCASSTGLGQGYYEQYFGPGTRLTVT.

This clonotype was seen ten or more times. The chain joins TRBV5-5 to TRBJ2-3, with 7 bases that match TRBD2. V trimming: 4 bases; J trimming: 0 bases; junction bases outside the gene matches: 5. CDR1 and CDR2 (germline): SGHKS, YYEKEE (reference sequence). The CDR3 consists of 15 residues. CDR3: CASSQTSASTDTQYF. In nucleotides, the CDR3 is TGTGCCAGCAGCCAAACTAGCGCAAGCACAGATACGCAGTATTTT.

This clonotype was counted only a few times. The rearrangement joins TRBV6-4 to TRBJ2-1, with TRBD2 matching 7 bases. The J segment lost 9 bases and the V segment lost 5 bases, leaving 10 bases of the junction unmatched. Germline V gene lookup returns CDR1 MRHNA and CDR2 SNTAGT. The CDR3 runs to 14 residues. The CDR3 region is CASSPGGTVAEQFF. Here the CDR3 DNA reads TGTGCCAGCAGTCCCGGGGGGACCGTGGCTGAGCAGTTCTTC.

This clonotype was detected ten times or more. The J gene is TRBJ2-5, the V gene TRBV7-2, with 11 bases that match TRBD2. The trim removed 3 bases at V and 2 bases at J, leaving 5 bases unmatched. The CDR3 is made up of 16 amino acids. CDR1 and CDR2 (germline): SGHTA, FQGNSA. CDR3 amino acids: CASSLTSGAMQETQYF. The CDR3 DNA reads TGTGCCAGCAGCTTGACTAGCGGGGCCATGCAAGAGACCCAGTACTTC. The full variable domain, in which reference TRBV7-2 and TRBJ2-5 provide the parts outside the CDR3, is GAGVSQSPSNKVTEKGKDVELRCDPISGHTALYWYRQSLGQGLEFLIYFQGNSAPDKSGLPSDRFSAERTGGSVSTLTIQRTQQEDSAVYLCASSLTSGAMQETQYFGPGTRLLVL.

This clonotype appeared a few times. The CDR3 region is CSARDVATSSSLTMRQFF. CDR3 in DNA: TGCAGTGCTAGAGATGTTGCGACTAGTAGTAGCCTTACAATGAGGCAGTTCTTC. The V and J genes are TRBV20-1 and TRBJ2-1, with D tentatively TRBD2 (6 bases). The CDR3 is 18 residues long. CDR1 and CDR2 from the germline V gene are DFQATT and SNEGSKA (reference sequence). V was pared by 0 bases and J by 12 bases, with 30 bases between.

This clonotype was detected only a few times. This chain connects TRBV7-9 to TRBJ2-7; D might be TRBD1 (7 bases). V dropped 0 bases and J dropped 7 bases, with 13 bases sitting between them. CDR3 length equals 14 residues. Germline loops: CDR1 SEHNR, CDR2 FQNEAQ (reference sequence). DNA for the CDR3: TGTGCCAGCAGCTTAGCAGGGGGCGCGGGGGAGCAGTACTTC. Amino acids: CASSLAGGAGEQYF.

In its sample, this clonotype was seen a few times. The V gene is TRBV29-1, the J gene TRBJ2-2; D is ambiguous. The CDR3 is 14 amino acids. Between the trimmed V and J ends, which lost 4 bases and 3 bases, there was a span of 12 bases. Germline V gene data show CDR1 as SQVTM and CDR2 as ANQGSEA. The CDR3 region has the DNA TGCAGCGTTGTGGTCGGGTCCTACACCGGGGAGCTGTTTTTT. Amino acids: CSVVVGSYTGELFF.

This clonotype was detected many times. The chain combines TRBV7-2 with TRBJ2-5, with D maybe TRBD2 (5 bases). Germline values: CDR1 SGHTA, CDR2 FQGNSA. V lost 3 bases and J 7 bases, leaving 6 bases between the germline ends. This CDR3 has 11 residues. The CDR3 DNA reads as TGTGCCAGCAGCTTCGAGGGGACCCAGTACTTC. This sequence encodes CASSFEGTQYF.

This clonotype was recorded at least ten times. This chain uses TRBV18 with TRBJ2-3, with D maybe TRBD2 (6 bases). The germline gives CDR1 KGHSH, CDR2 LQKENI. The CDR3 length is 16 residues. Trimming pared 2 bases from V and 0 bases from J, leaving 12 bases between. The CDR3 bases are TGTGCCAGCTCACCAGTAGCGGAAGGAAGCACAGATACGCAGTATTTT. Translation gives CASSPVAEGSTDTQYF. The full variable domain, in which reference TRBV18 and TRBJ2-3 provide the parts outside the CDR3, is NAGVMQNPRHLVRRRGQEARLRCSPMKGHSHVYWYRQLPEEGLKFMVYLQKENIIDESGMPKERFSAEFPKEGPSILRIQQVVRGDSAAYFCASSPVAEGSTDTQYFGPGTRLTVL.

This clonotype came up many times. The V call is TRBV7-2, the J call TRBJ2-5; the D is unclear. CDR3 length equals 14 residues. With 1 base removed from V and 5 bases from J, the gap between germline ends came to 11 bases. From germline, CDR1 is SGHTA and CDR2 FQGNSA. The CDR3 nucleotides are TGTGCCAGCAGCTTAGGCCCCCGGGCGGAGACCCAGTACTTC. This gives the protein CASSLGPRAETQYF.